Below, one T cell receptor (beta chain) is given with its context. Its antigen is unidentified. The Oncomine TCR Beta short-read assay was applied to DNA of cultured CD4+ T cells. TCRdb passed the PCR reads through MiXCR, listing each CDR3 protein once. Among about 22,000 distinct CDR3 sequences listed, approximately 32% were seen once. The source of the sample is a study of vaccination and CD4 T cells after COVID-19. Whole-study context: Median time from COVID diagnosis to post-COVID sampling was approximately 3.5 months (35 to 161). A CEFX pool, an HIV-1 Nef pool, or no peptide went to control cultures.

CDR1 and CDR2 (germline): KGHSH, LQKENI. The ends lost 5 bases at V and 7 bases at J; junction bases unmatched: 12. This CDR3 has 15 residues. Treatment specified: approximately 9-day PBMC culture with coronavirus spike peptide pools or control peptides (ViraFEST assay). ViraFEST expanded antigen-specific T cells with peptide pools, then sequenced TCRs. The receptor comes from a human donor with COVID-19. Specimen: cultured CD4+ T cells from blood. The J gene is TRBJ1-2, the V gene TRBV18; 8 nucleotides line up with TRBD1. The DNA of the CDR3 is TGTGCCAGCTCAACCTCCGGGACAGGAGGACCTGGCTACACCTTC. This codes for CASSTSGTGGPGYTF.